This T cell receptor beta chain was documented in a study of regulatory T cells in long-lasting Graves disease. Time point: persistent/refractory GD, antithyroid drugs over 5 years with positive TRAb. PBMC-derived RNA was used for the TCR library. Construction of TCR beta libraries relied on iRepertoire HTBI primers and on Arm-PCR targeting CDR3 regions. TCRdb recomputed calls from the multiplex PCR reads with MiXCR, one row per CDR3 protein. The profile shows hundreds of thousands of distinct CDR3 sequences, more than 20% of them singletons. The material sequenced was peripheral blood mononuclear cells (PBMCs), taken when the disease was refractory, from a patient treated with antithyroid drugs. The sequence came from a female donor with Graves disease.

The CDR3: CASSLVGRSEQYF. DNA of the CDR3: TGTGCCAGCAGCTTAGTTGGCAGGTCAGAGCAGTACTTC. The V and J genes are TRBV7-8 and TRBJ2-7; D is unresolved. V dropped 1 base and J dropped 7 bases, with 11 bases sitting between them. Germline CDR1 and CDR2: SGHVS and FQNEAQ. The CDR3 covers 13 residues.